The rows below give T cell receptor beta chains drawn from one sample of a study of vaccination and CD4 T cells after COVID-19. Their antigens remain unidentified. TCRdb used MiXCR to reprocess the PCR reads, holding one entry per CDR3 protein. The table has 5,700 or so distinct CDR3 sequences, approximately 44% seen once. The sequencing sample was made of CD4+ T cells from blood, cultured in vitro. All receptors come from a human donor who had recovered from COVID-19. Each CDR3 is given with its conserved first and last residue. Each record gives: clone size, V gene, D gene, J gene, CDR3 DNA, CDR3 protein. A D gene is named only where the DNA matches it firmly. Some rows have no size entry. The others give once, few or many, or a class for an expanded clone.

NA	TRBV20-1	NA	TRBJ2-7	TGCAGTGCTAGTTCCCAAGTATACGAGCAGTACTTC	CSASSQVYEQYF
NA	TRBV7-8	NA	TRBJ1-1	TGTGCCAGCAGCTCTGGGAGAGTGGGCACTGAAGCTTTCTTT	CASSSGRVGTEAFF
NA	TRBV5-3	TRBD1	TRBJ2-1	TGTGCCAGAAGCTCGGACAGGGTGGATGAGCAGTTCTTC	CARSSDRVDEQFF
large	TRBV20-1	NA	TRBJ2-5	TGCAGTGCTAGTATCCGAATGGAGACCCAGTACTTC	CSASIRMETQYF
few	TRBV15	NA	TRBJ1-2	TGTGCCACCAGCAGAGATCCCCAACCCCCTAGGGATGGCTACACCTTC	CATSRDPQPPRDGYTF
NA	TRBV11-3	NA	TRBJ2-5	TGTGCCAGCAGCTTAGATCGGGAGACCCAGTACTTC	CASSLDRETQYF
NA	TRBV20-1	NA	TRBJ2-1	TGCAGTGTGTCGAACAGGGCCAATGAGCAGTTCTTC	CSVSNRANEQFF
few	TRBV20-1	NA	TRBJ2-7	TGCAGTGCTAGACCCCCTGCAGGGACCTACGAGCAGTACTTC	CSARPPAGTYEQYF
NA	TRBV27	NA	TRBJ1-2	TGTGCCAGCAGTCCGCGTTATGGCGATGGCTACACCTTC	CASSPRYGDGYTF
NA	TRBV6-2/TRBV6-3	NA	TRBJ2-7	TGTGCCAGCCTACAGGGAAGCCCCTACGAGCAGTACTTC	CASLQGSPYEQYF
few	TRBV7-3	NA	TRBJ1-1	TGTGCCAGCAGCACCCAAGCCGGCACTGAAGCTTTCTTT	CASSTQAGTEAFF
few	TRBV20-1	NA	TRBJ1-2	TGCAGTGCTAGAGATCCTTCGGAGGTCGGCTACACCTTC	CSARDPSEVGYTF
large	TRBV7-9	NA	TRBJ2-5	TGTGCCAGCAGCCCGTGGGAGACCCAGTACTTC	CASSPWETQYF
NA	TRBV5-4	NA	TRBJ1-1	TGTGCCAGCAGCTCTCAGGGGCAGCTGAACACTGAAGCTTTCTTT	CASSSQGQLNTEAFF
large	TRBV6-1	NA	TRBJ1-2	TGTGCCAGCAGTGAGGACTATGGCTACACCTTC	CASSEDYGYTF
NA	TRBV20-1	NA	TRBJ2-1	TGCAGTGCTAGGTACGGGAATGAGCAGTTCTTC	CSARYGNEQFF
few	TRBV10-3	TRBD2	TRBJ2-7	TGTGCCATCAGAGGTGGCGGGGGCTCCTACGAGCAGTACTTC	CAIRGGGGSYEQYF
NA	TRBV20-1	NA	TRBJ2-3	TGCAGTGCTAGCTACACCTGGGGGGCAGATACGCAGTATTTT	CSASYTWGADTQYF
NA	TRBV29-1	TRBD1	TRBJ1-1	TGCAGCGTTGACAGGGGGTCCACTGAAGCTTTCTTT	CSVDRGSTEAFF
NA	TRBV7-6	NA	TRBJ2-5	TGTGCCAGCAGCTTAGAGGCGGAGACCCAGTACTTC	CASSLEAETQYF
NA	TRBV25-1	NA	TRBJ1-2	TGTGCCAGCAGTGCTGCACATGTACTCTATGGCTACACCTTC	CASSAAHVLYGYTF
few	TRBV28	NA	TRBJ2-7	TGTGCCAGCAGTTTGGATTACGAGCAGTACTTC	CASSLDYEQYF
NA	TRBV5-1	NA	TRBJ2-7	TGCGCCAGCAGCTTGGGACAGTTATACGAGCAGTACTTC	CASSLGQLYEQYF
NA	TRBV20-1	NA	TRBJ1-2	TGCAGTGCTAGAGATCCGGGAGGGACTAACTATGGCTACACCTTC	CSARDPGGTNYGYTF
medium-sized	TRBV7-9	NA	TRBJ2-7	TGTGCCAGCAGCTTGCGGTACGAGCAGTACTTC	CASSLRYEQYF
NA	TRBV7-2	NA	TRBJ1-2	TGTGCCAGCAGCGTAAGGGGGTTTGGCTACACCTTC	CASSVRGFGYTF
NA	TRBV15	NA	TRBJ1-2	TGTGCCACCAGGATAGACAGGCAAATTGATGGCTACACCTTC	CATRIDRQIDGYTF
NA	TRBV20-1	TRBD2	TRBJ2-7	TGCAGTGCTAGCCGTCGAACTAGCGGGTTATACGAGCAGTACTTC	CSASRRTSGLYEQYF
NA	TRBV7-2	NA	TRBJ2-7	TGTGCCAGCAGCCCCGGGGGGCTCGCGTACGAGCAGTACTTC	CASSPGGLAYEQYF